One sample yielded the 28 T cell receptor beta chains listed below, sequenced in a study of blood T cell repertoires in COVID-19. The assay was immunoSEQ multiplex PCR, and TCRdb's table has in-frame clones only and misses some. This table holds about 150,000 clones, 75% to 90% found once. The sample consisted of peripheral blood. These receptors all come from a woman between 40 and 55 years old with acute or convalescent COVID-19.

The V gene is TRBV19, the J gene TRBJ2-7; D call uncertain. The CDR3 is made up of 12 amino acids. Trimming stripped 4 bases from V and 0 bases from J, with 4 bases between. The germline V gene has CDR1 LNHDA and CDR2 SQIVND (reference sequence). The CDR3 DNA follows: TGTGCCAGTAGTACGGGCTCCTACGAGCAGTACTTC. Its translation: CASSTGSYEQYF.

The V call is TRBV11-3, the J call TRBJ2-2; D might be TRBD1 (6 bases). The CDR3 has 16 residues. Trimming removed 1 base from V and 2 bases from J, with 11 bases in between. Germline CDR1 is SGHNT and CDR2 is YENEEA. CDR3 loop: CASSLAQGFNTGELFF. The CDR3 coding sequence is TGTGCCAGCAGCTTAGCCCAGGGGTTTAACACCGGGGAGCTGTTTTTT.

The chain carries TRBV7-9 and TRBJ2-1; D uncertain. V lost 7 bases and J 5 bases, leaving 6 bases between the germline ends. CDR1 is SEHNR, CDR2 FQNEAQ, per germline (reference sequence). CDR3 length: 11 amino acids. Here the CDR3 reads CASTADNEQFF. CDR3 coding DNA: TGTGCCAGCACCGCGGACAATGAGCAGTTCTTC.

The chain uses TRBV5-6 and TRBJ2-7; no clear D gene. The V gene's germline CDR1 is SGHDT and CDR2 YYEEEE. Trimming stripped 1 base from V and 2 bases from J, with 7 bases between. This CDR3 contains 13 residues. The CDR3, as DNA: TGTGCCAGCAGCTTGTTTGGCCCCTACGAGCAGTACTTC. It is translated as CASSLFGPYEQYF.

The genes are TRBV18 and TRBJ1-4; D might be TRBD1 (6 bases). CDR1 and CDR2 (germline): KGHSH, LQKENI. Between the trimmed V and J ends, which lost 4 bases and 12 bases, there was a span of 15 bases. The CDR3 is 13 amino acids. The CDR3 reads CASSLRQDQELFF. CDR3 bases: TGTGCCAGCTCACTCCGACAGGACCAAGAACTGTTTTTT.

This chain connects TRBV6-5 to TRBJ1-2, with D perhaps matching TRBD1 (6 bases). This CDR3 has 15 amino acids. Germline V CDR1 and CDR2: MNHEY, SVGAGI. Trimming left V 5 bases short and J 4 bases short, with 17 bases between. CDR3 amino acids: CASSPGDTGLYGYTF. The CDR3 coding sequence is TGTGCCAGCAGTCCAGGGGACACGGGGCTCTATGGCTACACCTTC.

CDR3 sequence: CASSPQGADTEAFF. The CDR3 DNA is TGTGCCAGCAGCCCACAGGGGGCGGACACTGAAGCTTTCTTT. The chain combines TRBV7-3 with TRBJ1-1; 9 bases are a match to TRBD1. Trimming took 5 bases from V and 3 from J; bases not matched to a gene: 4. Germline V gives CDR1 SGHTA, CDR2 FQGTGA. The CDR3 is 14 residues long. Based on the CDR3 plus reference TRBV7-3 and TRBJ1-1, the full variable domain is GAGVSQTPSNKVTEKGKYVELRCDPISGHTALYWYRQSLGQGPEFLIYFQGTGAADDSGLPNDRFFAVRPEGSVSTLKIQRTERGDSAVYLCASSPQGADTEAFFGQGTRLTVV.

Only one count was recorded for this clone. CDR3 loop: CASSIEQSSPLHF. CDR3 nucleotides: TGTGCCAGTAGTATAGAACAATCCTCACCCCTCCACTTT. This chain joins TRBV19 and TRBJ1-6; no clear D gene. The CDR3 length is 13 residues. V was clipped by 0 bases and J by 10 bases, with 7 bases between them. CDR1 and CDR2 (germline): LNHDA, SQIVND (reference sequence).

This clone was seen a handful of times. This sequence joins TRBV29-1 and TRBJ2-7; TRBD2 matches at 13 bases. Germline V CDR1 and CDR2: SQVTM, ANQGSEA. CDR3 length equals 16 residues. J was trimmed by 6 bases and V by 4 bases; bases with no gene match: 12. This CDR3 reads CSVALTSGGATGEQYF. The CDR3 DNA is TGCAGCGTTGCCCTTACTAGCGGGGGGGCCACAGGCGAGCAGTACTTC.

This chain uses TRBV2 with TRBJ2-2; D is perhaps TRBD1 (7 bases). V was clipped by 10 bases and J by 3 bases, with 15 bases between them. CDR3 length: 14 amino acids. The germline V gene has CDR1 SNHLY and CDR2 FYNNEI. CDR3 coding DNA: TGTGCCATCTCAGGGGGGCCTTACACCGGGGAGCTGTTTTTT. This translates into CAISGGPYTGELFF.

The chain combines TRBV15 with TRBJ2-1; 7 nucleotides align to TRBD2. V lost 0 bases and J lost 2; bases outside the gene matches: 7. This CDR3 comprises 17 residues. Germline-derived CDR1 and CDR2 are LNHNV and YYDKDF (reference sequence). This chain's CDR3 is CATSRDPPSGAYNEQFF. As DNA, the CDR3 is TGTGCCACCAGCAGAGATCCGCCCAGCGGGGCCTACAATGAGCAGTTCTTC.

There are a few counts of this clone. The V and J genes are TRBV21-1 and TRBJ2-7; the table's D call, TRBD2, has no DNA check behind it. TRBV21-1 is listed as a pseudogene. The CDR3 runs 16 residues. The CDR3 protein is CASSRVTAGLPYEQYF. DNA for the CDR3: TGTGCCAGCAGCAGAGTTACGGCAGGACTACCCTACGAGCAGTACTTC.

This chain connects TRBV5-1 to TRBJ1-5, with a tentative D call TRBD1 (5 bases). V was trimmed by 2 bases and J by 5 bases, leaving 11 bases between them. Looked up from germline, CDR1 is SGHRS and CDR2 is YFSETQ. This CDR3 has 14 residues. The CDR3 here is CASSLSGGDQPQHF. CDR3 DNA sequence: TGCGCCAGCAGCTTATCGGGGGGTGATCAGCCCCAGCATTTT.

This CDR3 reads CASSSAPGQGAPEAFF. The CDR3, as DNA: TGTGCCAGCAGTTCCGCCCCGGGACAGGGGGCCCCTGAAGCTTTCTTT. The chain carries TRBV28 and TRBJ1-1; TRBD1 matches 12 bases. Germline V gives CDR1 MDHEN, CDR2 SYDVKM. The J segment lost 6 bases and the V segment lost 4 bases, leaving 9 bases of the junction unmatched. The CDR3 has 16 amino acids.

Written as DNA, the CDR3 is TGCGCCAGCAGCCAAGACAGGGTGGTTGTGTACGAAAAACTGTTTTTT. It translates to CASSQDRVVVYEKLFF. The V and J genes are TRBV5-1 and TRBJ1-4, with 7 nucleotides matching TRBD1. The germline V gene has CDR1 SGHRS and CDR2 YFSETQ. CDR3 length equals 16 residues. The junction had 14 bases not matched to a gene; V was cut back by 4 bases and J by 8 bases.

The genes are TRBV3-1 (or the pseudogene TRBV3-2) and TRBJ2-7; D not resolved. This CDR3 is 12 amino acids long. V was cut by 2 bases and J by 5 bases, with 7 bases left in between. Germline assignment: CDR1 LGHDT and CDR2 YNNKEL (reference sequence). This chain's CDR3 is CASSQTSDEQYF. The CDR3 region has the DNA TGTGCCAGCAGCCAAACGTCGGACGAGCAGTACTTC.

This rearrangement joins TRBV19 to TRBJ1-2; D might be TRBD1 (6 bases). This CDR3 comprises 13 residues. Trimming pared 9 bases from V and 0 bases from J, leaving 11 bases between. In germline, CDR1 is LNHDA, CDR2 SQIVND (reference sequence). CDR3 nucleotide sequence: TGTGCCAGCGAAAGGACAGCTAACTATGGCTACACCTTC. Translated: CASERTANYGYTF.

This chain links TRBV18 with TRBJ2-2, with 13 positions matching TRBD2. This CDR3 has 19 residues. The V segment lost 3 bases and the J segment 1 base; nucleotides outside the gene matches: 8. CDR1 is KGHSH and CDR2 is LQKENI in the germline V gene. The CDR3 DNA is TGTGCCAGCTCACCGTTCAGACTAGCGGGAGGAAGGAACACCGGGGAGCTGTTTTTT. Protein product: CASSPFRLAGGRNTGELFF.

The chain links TRBV3-1 (or the pseudogene TRBV3-2) to TRBJ2-7; TRBD2 is a possible D gene (6 bases). The CDR3 totals 16 residues. The germline gives CDR1 LGHDT, CDR2 YNNKEL (reference sequence). V lost 4 bases, J lost 0 bases, and 16 bases lay in between. This CDR3 reads CASSRPRGGSSYEQYF. The CDR3 DNA reads as TGTGCCAGCAGCCGACCGCGGGGAGGCAGCTCCTACGAGCAGTACTTC.

The J gene is TRBJ2-7, the V gene TRBV14; 11 bases map to TRBD1. Germline CDR1 is SGHDN and CDR2 is FVKESK. The CDR3 sequence is 16 residues long. V trimming: 2 bases; J trimming: 0 bases; junction bases outside the gene matches: 3. CDR3: CASSQIGQGASYEQYF. CDR3 sequence (DNA): TGTGCCAGCAGCCAAATCGGACAGGGGGCCTCCTACGAGCAGTACTTC.

V and J are TRBV6-1 and TRBJ2-7; a possible D gene is TRBD1 (6 bases). CDR1 MNHNS and CDR2 SASEGT come from the germline V gene. Deletions cut 0 bases from V and 4 bases from J, with 10 bases between. The length of the CDR3 is 14 residues. In DNA form, the CDR3 reads TGTGCCAGCAGTGAAGCGGGGGCAGTTTACGAGCAGTACTTC. Translating gives CASSEAGAVYEQYF.

This chain uses TRBV28 with TRBJ2-3; maybe TRBD2 (6 bases). Germline loops: CDR1 MDHEN, CDR2 SYDVKM. Trimming stripped 3 bases from V and 2 bases from J, with 15 bases between. This CDR3 has 16 amino acids. The CDR3 coding sequence is TGTGCCAGCAGTTTTGGGGAGGTTCTACTCACAGATACGCAGTATTTT. This sequence encodes CASSFGEVLLTDTQYF.

This rearrangement joins TRBV5-4 to TRBJ1-1; D is unresolved. Per the germline V gene, CDR1 is SGHNT and CDR2 is YYREEE (reference sequence). CDR3 length: 14 residues. Trimming removed 0 bases at V and 1 base at J, with 7 bases between. CDR3 coding DNA: TGTGCCAGCAGCTTGGACAATACGAACACTGAAGCTTTCTTT. The encoded protein is CASSLDNTNTEAFF.

This chain uses TRBV15 with TRBJ2-1, with TRBD2 matching over 13 bases. Trimming at V came to 2 bases and at J to 10 bases, leaving 11 bases not matched to a gene. Germline V lookup: CDR1 LNHNV, CDR2 YYDKDF (reference sequence). The CDR3 is made up of 17 amino acids. In DNA form, the CDR3 reads TGTGCCACCAGCAGATCCAACTTGATGACTAGCGGGAGGGAGCAGTTCTTC. It specifies CATSRSNLMTSGREQFF.

This clone was found once. The rearrangement uses TRBV15 and TRBJ1-6; no clear D gene. The V gene's germline CDR1 is LNHNV and CDR2 YYDKDF (reference sequence). The CDR3 covers 15 residues. V was clipped by 0 bases and J by 6 bases, with 9 bases between them. CDR3 protein: CATSRDRQANSPLHF. The CDR3 nucleotides read TGTGCCACCAGCAGAGATCGTCAGGCTAATTCACCCCTCCACTTT. The variable domain in full, completed from reference TRBV15 and TRBJ1-6, reads DAMVIQNPRYQVTQFGKPVTLSCSQTLNHNVMYWYQQKSSQAPKLLFHYYDKDFNNEADTPDNFQSRRPNTSFCFLDIRSPGLGDTAMYLCATSRDRQANSPLHFGNGTRLTVT.

CDR3: CASSLLTGQVGDTQYF. In DNA, the CDR3 is TGTGCCAGCAGCTTACTGACAGGGCAAGTGGGAGATACGCAGTATTTT. The chain combines TRBV7-6 with TRBJ2-3; 7 bases are a match to TRBD1. This CDR3 spans 16 amino acids. CDR1 is SGHVS and CDR2 is FNYEAQ in the germline V gene. V lost 2 bases and J lost 5; bases outside the gene matches: 10.

J is TRBJ2-1 and V is TRBV29-1, with 7 bases fitting TRBD1. The CDR3 is 13 amino acids. The trim removed 5 bases at V and 6 bases at J, leaving 7 bases unmatched. The germline V gene encodes CDR1 SQVTM and CDR2 ANQGSEA. DNA for the CDR3: TGCAGCGTTAAGCAGGGGGTTACCAATGAGCAGTTCTTC. This gives the protein CSVKQGVTNEQFF.

This chain connects TRBV6-1 to TRBJ2-7; D gene uncertain. Germline V gene sequence: CDR1 MNHNS, CDR2 SASEGT. Trimming cost V 2 bases and J 2 bases, with 10 bases left between them. The CDR3 loop spans 14 amino acids. The CDR3, as DNA: TGTGCCAGCAGTGAACTGGCCGTCGCCTACGAGCAGTACTTC. Its translation: CASSELAVAYEQYF.